This T cell receptor beta chain was observed in a study of blood T cell repertoires in COVID-19. Study processing details: Estimation of nucleated cell counts relied on the amplification of reference gene primers. Sequenced by immunoSEQ multiplex PCR; TCRdb stores in-frame clones only, minus some. Clonal size and the V and J genes are those of that table, whereas D and trimming came from the DNA. This table holds about 310,000 clones, 80% to 90% found once. The CDR3 has 14 residues. The germline V gene encodes CDR1 WSHSY and CDR2 SAAADI. Trimming removed 2 bases at V and 1 base at J, with 8 bases between. This clone was seen once. Participant-given clinical history determined each cohort assignment. Two negative PCRs, clearance, or symptom resolution characterized the recovered Cohort 3 donors.

The chain couples TRBV10-2 to TRBJ2-5; D unclear. The clonotype comes from a man aged 30 to 39 who had recovered from COVID-19. The sequenced material came from PBMCs or T cells enriched from blood (not recorded which). The CDR3 DNA follows: TGCGCCAGCAGTGAGCAGGCTTTCCAAGAGACCCAGTACTTC. It translates to CASSEQAFQETQYF.